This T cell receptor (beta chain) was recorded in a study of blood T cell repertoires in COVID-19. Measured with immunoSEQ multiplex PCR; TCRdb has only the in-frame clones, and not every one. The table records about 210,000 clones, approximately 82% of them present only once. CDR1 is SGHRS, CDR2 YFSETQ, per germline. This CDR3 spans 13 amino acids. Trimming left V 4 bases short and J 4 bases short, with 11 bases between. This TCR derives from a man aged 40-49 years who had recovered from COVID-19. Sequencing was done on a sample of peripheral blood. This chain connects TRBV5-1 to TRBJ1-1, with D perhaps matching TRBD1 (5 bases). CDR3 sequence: CASSGGVGTEAFF. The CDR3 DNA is TGCGCCAGCAGCGGAGGGGTTGGCACTGAAGCTTTCTTT.